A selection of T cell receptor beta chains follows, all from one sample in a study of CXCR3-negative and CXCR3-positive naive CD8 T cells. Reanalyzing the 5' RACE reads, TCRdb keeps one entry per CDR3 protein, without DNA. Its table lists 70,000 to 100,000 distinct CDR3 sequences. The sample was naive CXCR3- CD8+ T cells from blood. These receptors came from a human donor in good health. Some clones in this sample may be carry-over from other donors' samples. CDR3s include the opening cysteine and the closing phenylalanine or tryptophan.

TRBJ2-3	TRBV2	CASSEGDTQYF
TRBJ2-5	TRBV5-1	CASSLALAGPYQETQYF
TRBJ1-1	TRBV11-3	CASSPGGNTEAFF
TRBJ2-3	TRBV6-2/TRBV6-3	CASRNSGRATDTQYF
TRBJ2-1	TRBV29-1	CSVLGFGQESYNEQFF
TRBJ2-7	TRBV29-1	CSVPGGVGYEQYF
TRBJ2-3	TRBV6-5	CASSSPLRMGTDTQYF
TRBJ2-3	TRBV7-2	CASSLGLADTDTQYF
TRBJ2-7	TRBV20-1	CSASGSGDEQYF
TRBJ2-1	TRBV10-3	CAISHGGGDEQFF
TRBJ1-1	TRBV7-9	CASSLGGSEAFF
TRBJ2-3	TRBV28	CASSSQLGLAATDTQYF
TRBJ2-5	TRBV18	CASSPDRETQYF
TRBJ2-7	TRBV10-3	CAISYGLDYEQYF
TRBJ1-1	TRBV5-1	CASRPPSFGDAGTEAFF
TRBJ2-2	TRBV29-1	CSVERRGVNTGELFF